This T cell receptor beta chain was captured by sequencing in a study of Graves' ophthalmopathy and Graves' hyperthyroidism. At the level of the study: No progression to ophthalmopathy over 18 months defined stable hyperthyroidism.

This clonotype was picked up one time. Its antigen is as yet unknown. Findings and limits, study-wide: Detected in blood as well were most expanded thyroid clonotypes with frequency above 0.001. The study's model predicted ophthalmopathy progression at 65% to 71% sensitivity and about 72% specificity.

This CDR3 region has 16 residues. Trimming pared 2 bases from V and 2 bases from J, leaving 14 bases between. Germline V CDR1 and CDR2: SGHTA, FQGNSA. Amplification targeted the TCR beta CDR3 regions, with RNA transcripts as the source material. An initial RT-PCR round employing HTBI primers preceded a second-round multiplex PCR. TCRdb called the multiplex PCR reads again in MiXCR, with one record for every CDR3 protein. The sample has around 520,000 distinct CDR3 sequences, about 40% seen once. The receptor was derived from an adult man with Graves' hyperthyroidism. The V and J genes are TRBV7-2 and TRBJ2-3; D uncertain. The sequencing input was peripheral blood or thyroid tissue (not recorded which). The DNA for the CDR3 is TGTGCCAGCAGCTTATATGGGAAGGGCGCCACAGATACGCAGTATTTT. It yields the protein CASSLYGKGATDTQYF.